This TCR beta chain was sequenced during a study of early T cells in non-severe SARS-CoV-2 infection. Findings and limits, study-wide: Clonotype matching in VDJdb favored anti-spike CD8 responses and did not capture private and CD4 specificities.

The ends lost 4 bases at V and 3 bases at J; junction bases unmatched: 6. This CDR3 spans 13 amino acids. Germline lookup yields CDR1 SQVTM and CDR2 ANQGSEA. Individual cDNA molecules each received unique molecular identifiers attached to them. In TCRdb, the 5' RACE reads were re-called with MiXCR into one record per CDR3 protein. Of under 95,000 distinct CDR3 sequences in the sample, around 12% were seen once. A word on this clonotype: Its target is unknown.

The sequenced material came from whole blood. The V and J genes are TRBV29-1 and TRBJ2-7; 7 bases map to TRBD1. The TCR comes from an adult who was a healthcare worker with PCR-confirmed SARS-CoV-2 infection or an uninfected control (not recorded which). CDR3 protein: CSVAGTDDYEQYF. The CDR3 bases are TGCAGCGTTGCCGGGACAGATGACTACGAGCAGTACTTC.